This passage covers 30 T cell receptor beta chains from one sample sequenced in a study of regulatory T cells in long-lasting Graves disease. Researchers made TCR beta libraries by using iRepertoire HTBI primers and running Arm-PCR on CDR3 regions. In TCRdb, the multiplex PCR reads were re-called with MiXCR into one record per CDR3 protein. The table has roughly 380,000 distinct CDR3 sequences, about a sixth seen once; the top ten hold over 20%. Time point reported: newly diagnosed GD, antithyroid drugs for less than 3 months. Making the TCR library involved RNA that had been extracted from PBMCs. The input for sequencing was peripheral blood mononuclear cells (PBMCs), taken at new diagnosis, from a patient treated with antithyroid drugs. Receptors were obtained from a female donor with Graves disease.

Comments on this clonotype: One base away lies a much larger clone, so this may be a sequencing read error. Here the CDR3 DNA reads TGTGCCAGCAGCTCCGGCCGGACCCGGGGGATGCAACTGTTTTTT. Amino acid sequence: CASSSGRTRGMQLFF. This chain links TRBV7-9 with TRBJ1-4, with a possible D match to TRBD1 (5 bases). The CDR3 spans 15 residues. From germline, CDR1 is SEHNR and CDR2 FQNEAQ (reference sequence). V was clipped by 4 bases and J by 12 bases, with 21 bases between them.

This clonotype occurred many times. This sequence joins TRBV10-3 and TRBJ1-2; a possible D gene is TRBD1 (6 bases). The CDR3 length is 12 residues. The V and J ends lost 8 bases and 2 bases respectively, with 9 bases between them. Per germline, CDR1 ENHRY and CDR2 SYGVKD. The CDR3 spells CAIEGQNYGYTF. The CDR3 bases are TGTGCCATCGAAGGACAGAACTATGGCTACACCTTC.

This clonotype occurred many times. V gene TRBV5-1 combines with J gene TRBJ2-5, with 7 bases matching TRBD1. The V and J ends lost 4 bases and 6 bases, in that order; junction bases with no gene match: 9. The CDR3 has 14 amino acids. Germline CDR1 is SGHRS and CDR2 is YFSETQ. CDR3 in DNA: TGCGCCAGCAGCAATCGGACAGGAGGAAAGACCCAGTACTTC. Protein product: CASSNRTGGKTQYF.

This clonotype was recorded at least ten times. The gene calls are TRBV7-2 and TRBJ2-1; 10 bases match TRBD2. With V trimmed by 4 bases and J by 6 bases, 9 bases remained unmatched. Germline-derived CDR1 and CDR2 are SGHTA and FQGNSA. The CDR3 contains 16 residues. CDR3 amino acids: CASSSTLAGAFNEQFF. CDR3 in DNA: TGTGCCAGCAGCTCAACCCTAGCGGGAGCCTTCAATGAGCAGTTCTTC.

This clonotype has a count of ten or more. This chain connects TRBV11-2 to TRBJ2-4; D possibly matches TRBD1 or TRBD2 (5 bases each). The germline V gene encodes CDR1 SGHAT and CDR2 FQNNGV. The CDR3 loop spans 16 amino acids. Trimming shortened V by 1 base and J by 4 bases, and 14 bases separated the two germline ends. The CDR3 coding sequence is TGTGCCAGCAGCTTAGTCCGGGACCACCCTAAAAACATTCAGTACTTC. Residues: CASSLVRDHPKNIQYF.

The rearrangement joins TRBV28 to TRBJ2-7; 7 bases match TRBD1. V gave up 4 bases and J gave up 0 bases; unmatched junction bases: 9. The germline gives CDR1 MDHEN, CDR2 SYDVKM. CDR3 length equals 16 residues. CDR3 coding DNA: TGTGCCAGCAGTTCGGACAGGTTATCCACCTCCTACGAGCAGTACTTC. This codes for CASSSDRLSTSYEQYF.

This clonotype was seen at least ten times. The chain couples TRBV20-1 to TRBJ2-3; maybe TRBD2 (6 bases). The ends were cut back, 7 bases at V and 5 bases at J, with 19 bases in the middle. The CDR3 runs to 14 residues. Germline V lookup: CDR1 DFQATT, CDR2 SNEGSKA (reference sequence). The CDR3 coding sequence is TGCAGTGGGGCTAGCGTGATTTCCCTAGATACGCAGTATTTT. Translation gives CSGASVISLDTQYF.

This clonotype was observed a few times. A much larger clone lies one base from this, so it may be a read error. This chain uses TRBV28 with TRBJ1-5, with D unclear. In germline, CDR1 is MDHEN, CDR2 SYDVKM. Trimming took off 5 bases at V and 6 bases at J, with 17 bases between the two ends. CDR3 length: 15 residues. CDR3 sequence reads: CASSPQASYSQPQHF. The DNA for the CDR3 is TGTGCCAGCAGTCCCCAGGCGAGTTACAGTCAGCCCCAGCATTTT.

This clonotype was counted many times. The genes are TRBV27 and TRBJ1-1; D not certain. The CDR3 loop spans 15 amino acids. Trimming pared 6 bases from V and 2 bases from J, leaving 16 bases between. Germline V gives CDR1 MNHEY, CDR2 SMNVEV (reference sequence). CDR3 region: CASSPLRTTNTEAFF. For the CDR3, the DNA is TGTGCCAGCAGCCCATTACGGACCACAAACACTGAAGCTTTCTTT.

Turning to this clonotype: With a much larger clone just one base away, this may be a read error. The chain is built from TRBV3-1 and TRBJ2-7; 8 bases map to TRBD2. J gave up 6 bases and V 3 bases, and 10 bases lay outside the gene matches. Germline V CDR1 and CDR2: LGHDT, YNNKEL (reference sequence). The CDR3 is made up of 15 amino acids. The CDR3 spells CASSHRAGGRAEQYF. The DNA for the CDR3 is TGTGCCAGCAGCCATCGTGCGGGAGGCAGGGCCGAGCAGTACTTC.

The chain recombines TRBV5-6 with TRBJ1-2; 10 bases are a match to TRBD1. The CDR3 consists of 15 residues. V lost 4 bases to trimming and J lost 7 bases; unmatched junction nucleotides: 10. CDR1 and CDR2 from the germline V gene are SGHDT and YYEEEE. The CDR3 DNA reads TGTGCCAGCAGCGACACCGCCAGGACAGGGGGTGGCTACACCTTC. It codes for CASSDTARTGGGYTF. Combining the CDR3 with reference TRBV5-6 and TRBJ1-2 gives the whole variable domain DAGVTQSPTHLIKTRGQQVTLRCSPKSGHDTVSWYQQALGQGPQFIFQYYEEEERQRGNFPDRFSGHQFPNYSSELNVNALLLGDSALYLCASSDTARTGGGYTFGSGTRLTVV.

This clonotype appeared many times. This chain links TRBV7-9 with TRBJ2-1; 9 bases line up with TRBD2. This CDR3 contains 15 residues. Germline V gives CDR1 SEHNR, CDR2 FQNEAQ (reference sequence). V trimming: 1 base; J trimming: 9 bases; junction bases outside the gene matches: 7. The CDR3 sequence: CASSLVAGVLSEQFF. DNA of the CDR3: TGTGCCAGCAGCTTAGTAGCGGGAGTTCTTTCTGAGCAGTTCTTC.

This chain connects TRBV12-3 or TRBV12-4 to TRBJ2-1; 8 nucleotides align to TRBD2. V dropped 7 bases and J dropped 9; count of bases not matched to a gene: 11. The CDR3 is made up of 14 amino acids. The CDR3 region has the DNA TGTGCCAGCACCCCGGGACTAGGGGGGGGTGAGCAGTTCTTC. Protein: CASTPGLGGGEQFF.

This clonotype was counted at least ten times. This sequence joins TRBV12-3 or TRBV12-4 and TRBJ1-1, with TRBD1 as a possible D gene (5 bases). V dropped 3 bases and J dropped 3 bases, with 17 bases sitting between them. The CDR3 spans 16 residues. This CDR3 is CASSFPLRGVDTEAFF. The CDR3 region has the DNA TGTGCCAGCAGTTTCCCACTGCGGGGGGTAGACACTGAAGCTTTCTTT.

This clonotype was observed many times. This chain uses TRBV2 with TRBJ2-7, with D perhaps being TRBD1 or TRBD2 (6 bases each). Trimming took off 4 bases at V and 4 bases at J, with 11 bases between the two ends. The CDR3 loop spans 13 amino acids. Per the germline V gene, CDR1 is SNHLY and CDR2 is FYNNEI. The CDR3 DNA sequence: TGTGCCAGCAGTGTCAGGGGAGGTTACGAGCAGTACTTC. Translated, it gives CASSVRGGYEQYF. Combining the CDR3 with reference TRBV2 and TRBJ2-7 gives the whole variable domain EPEVTQTPSHQVTQMGQEVILRCVPISNHLYFYWYRQILGQKVEFLVSFYNNEISEKSEIFDDQFSVERPDGSNFTLKIRSTKLEDSAMYFCASSVRGGYEQYFGPGTRLTVT.

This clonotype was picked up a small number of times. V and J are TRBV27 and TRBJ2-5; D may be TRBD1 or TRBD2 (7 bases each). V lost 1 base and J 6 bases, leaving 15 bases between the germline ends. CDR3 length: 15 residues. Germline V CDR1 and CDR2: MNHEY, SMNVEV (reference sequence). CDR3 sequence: CASSLLGRGGQTQYF. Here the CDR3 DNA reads TGTGCCAGCAGTTTATTGGGCAGGGGGGGGCAGACCCAGTACTTC.

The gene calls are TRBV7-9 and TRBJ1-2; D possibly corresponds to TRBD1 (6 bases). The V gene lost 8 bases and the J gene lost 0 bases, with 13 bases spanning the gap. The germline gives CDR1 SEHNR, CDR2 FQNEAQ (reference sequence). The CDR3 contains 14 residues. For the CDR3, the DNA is TGTGCCAGCCGGCAGGCAGGGGCTAACTATGGCTACACCTTC. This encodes CASRQAGANYGYTF.

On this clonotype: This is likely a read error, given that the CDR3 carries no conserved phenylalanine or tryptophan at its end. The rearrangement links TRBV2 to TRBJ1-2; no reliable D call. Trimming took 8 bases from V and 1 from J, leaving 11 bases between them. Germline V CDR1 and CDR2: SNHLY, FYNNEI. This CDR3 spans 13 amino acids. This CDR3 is CASSTKGNYGYTL. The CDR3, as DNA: TGTGCCAGCTCTACCAAGGGTAACTATGGCTACACCCTC.

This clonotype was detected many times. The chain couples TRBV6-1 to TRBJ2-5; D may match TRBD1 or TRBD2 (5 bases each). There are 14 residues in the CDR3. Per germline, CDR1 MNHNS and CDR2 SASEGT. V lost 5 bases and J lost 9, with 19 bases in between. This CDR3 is CASSTRRDATAQYF. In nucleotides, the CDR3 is TGTGCCAGCAGTACCCGCCGGGACGCAACAGCCCAGTACTTC.

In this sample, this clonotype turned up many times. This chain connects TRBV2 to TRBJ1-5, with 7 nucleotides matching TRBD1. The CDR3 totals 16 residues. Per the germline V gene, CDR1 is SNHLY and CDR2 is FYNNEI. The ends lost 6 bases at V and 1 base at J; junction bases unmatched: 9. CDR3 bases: TGTGCCAGCAGGAACCCAGGGGGGGTAAGCAATCAGCCCCAGCATTTT. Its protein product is CASRNPGGVSNQPQHF.

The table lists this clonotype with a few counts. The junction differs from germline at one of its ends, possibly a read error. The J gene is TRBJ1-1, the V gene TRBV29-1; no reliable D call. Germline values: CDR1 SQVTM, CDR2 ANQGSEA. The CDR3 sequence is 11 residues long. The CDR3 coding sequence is TGCAGCGGAATGGCGAACACTGGAGCTTTCTTT. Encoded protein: CSGMANTGAFF.

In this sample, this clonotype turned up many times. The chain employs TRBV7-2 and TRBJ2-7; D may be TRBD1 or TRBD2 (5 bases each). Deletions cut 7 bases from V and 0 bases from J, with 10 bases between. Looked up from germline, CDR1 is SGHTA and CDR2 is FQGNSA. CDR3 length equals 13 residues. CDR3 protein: CASKGSPSYEQYF. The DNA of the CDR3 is TGTGCCAGCAAGGGGAGTCCCTCCTACGAGCAGTACTTC.

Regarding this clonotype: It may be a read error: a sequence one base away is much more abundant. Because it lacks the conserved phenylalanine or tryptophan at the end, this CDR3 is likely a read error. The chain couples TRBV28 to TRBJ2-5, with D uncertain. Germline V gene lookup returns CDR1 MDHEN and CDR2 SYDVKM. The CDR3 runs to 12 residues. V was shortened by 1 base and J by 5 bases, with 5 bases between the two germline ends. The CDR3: CASSLLPETQYL. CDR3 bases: TGTGCCAGCAGTTTATTGCCGGAGACCCAGTACCTC.

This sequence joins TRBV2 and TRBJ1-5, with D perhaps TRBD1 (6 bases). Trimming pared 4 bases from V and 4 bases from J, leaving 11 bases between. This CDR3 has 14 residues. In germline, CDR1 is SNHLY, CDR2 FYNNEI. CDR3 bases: TGTGCCAGCAGTGCTGGACAGAGGAATCAGCCCCAGCATTTT. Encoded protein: CASSAGQRNQPQHF.

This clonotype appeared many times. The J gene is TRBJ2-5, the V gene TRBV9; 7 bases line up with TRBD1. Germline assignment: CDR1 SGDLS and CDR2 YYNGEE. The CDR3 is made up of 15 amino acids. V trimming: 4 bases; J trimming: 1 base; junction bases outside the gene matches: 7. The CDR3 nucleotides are TGTGCCAGCAGCCCCCAGACAGGGCCCCAAGAGACCCAGTACTTC. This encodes CASSPQTGPQETQYF.

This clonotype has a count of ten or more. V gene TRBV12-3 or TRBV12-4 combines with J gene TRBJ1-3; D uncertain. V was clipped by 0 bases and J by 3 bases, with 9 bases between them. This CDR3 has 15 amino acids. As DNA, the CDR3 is TGTGCCAGCAGTTTAGCGCAAGGGTATGGAAACACCATATATTTT. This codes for CASSLAQGYGNTIYF.

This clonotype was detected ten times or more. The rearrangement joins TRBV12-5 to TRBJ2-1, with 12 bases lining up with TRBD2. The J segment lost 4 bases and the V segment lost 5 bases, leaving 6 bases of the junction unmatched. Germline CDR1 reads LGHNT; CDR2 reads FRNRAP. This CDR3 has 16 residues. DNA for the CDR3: TGTGCTAGTGGTCCTGGACTAGCGGGGCGGTACAATGAGCAGTTCTTC. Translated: CASGPGLAGRYNEQFF.

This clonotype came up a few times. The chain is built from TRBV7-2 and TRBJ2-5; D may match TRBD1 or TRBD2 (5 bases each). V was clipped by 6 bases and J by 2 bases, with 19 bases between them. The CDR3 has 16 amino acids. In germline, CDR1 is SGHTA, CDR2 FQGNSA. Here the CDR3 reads CASSGIGTPTQETQYF. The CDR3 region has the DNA TGTGCCAGCAGTGGGATCGGGACCCCAACACAAGAGACCCAGTACTTC.

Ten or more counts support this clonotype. The CDR3 here is CASSLGSQGGQETQYF. In DNA, the CDR3 is TGTGCCAGCAGCTTAGGTAGCCAGGGAGGGCAAGAGACCCAGTACTTC. This chain connects TRBV7-2 to TRBJ2-5; 7 positions match TRBD2. This CDR3 is built from 16 residues. Germline CDR1 reads SGHTA; CDR2 reads FQGNSA. V lost 1 base to trimming and J lost 2 bases; unmatched junction nucleotides: 7. The variable domain in full, with the rest retrieved from reference TRBV7-2 and TRBJ2-5, is GAGVSQSPSNKVTEKGKDVELRCDPISGHTALYWYRQSLGQGLEFLIYFQGNSAPDKSGLPSDRFSAERTGGSVSTLTIQRTQQEDSAVYLCASSLGSQGGQETQYFGPGTRLLVL.

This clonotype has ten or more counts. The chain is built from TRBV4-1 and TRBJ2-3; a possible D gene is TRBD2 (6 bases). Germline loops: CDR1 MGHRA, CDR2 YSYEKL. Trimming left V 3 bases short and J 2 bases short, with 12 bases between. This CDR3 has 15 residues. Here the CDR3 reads CASSQGSGPTDTQYF. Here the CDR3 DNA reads TGCGCCAGCAGCCAGGGTAGCGGCCCCACAGATACGCAGTATTTT.